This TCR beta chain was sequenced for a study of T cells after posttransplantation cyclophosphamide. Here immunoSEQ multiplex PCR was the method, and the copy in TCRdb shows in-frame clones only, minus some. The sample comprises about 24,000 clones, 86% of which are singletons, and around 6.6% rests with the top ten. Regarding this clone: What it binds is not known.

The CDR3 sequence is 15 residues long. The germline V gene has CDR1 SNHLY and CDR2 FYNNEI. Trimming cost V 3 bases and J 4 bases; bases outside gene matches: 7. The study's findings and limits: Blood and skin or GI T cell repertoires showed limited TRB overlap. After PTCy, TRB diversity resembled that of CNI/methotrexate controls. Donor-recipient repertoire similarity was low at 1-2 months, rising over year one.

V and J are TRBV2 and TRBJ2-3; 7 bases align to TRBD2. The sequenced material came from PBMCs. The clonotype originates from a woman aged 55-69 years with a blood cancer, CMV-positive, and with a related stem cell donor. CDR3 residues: CASSDRGRAADTQYF. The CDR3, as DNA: TGTGCCAGCAGTGATCGGGGGAGGGCCGCAGATACGCAGTATTTT.